This TCR beta chain was retrieved from a study of cytomegalovirus exposure and HLA in healthy donors. The donors were members of the validation cohort comprising 120 subjects, separate from the approximately 630-subject first cohort. This clone has just a few counts. Its antigen is still unknown. General observations from the study: Rare sequences made up most TCRs, while some public TCRs were found in many donors. Reported results showed that the classifier diagnosed cytomegalovirus status with high specificity and sensitivity. The study put some 160 TCR beta chains on its list as cytomegalovirus-associated.

CDR3 length: 16 residues. Germline V gives CDR1 MNHNY, CDR2 SVGAGI (reference sequence). The V segment lost 6 bases and the J segment 0 bases; nucleotides outside the gene matches: 3. Profiled with immunoSEQ multiplex PCR; TCRdb holds only in-frame clones, not every one. This table holds 200,000 to 250,000 clones, roughly 80% found once. This chain connects TRBV6-6 to TRBJ1-5; TRBD1 agrees at 12 bases. The source is a woman younger than 35 in good health and CMV-seronegative. Sequenced sample: PBMCs. CDR3 in amino acids: CASSPGQGASNQPQHF. DNA of the CDR3: TGTGCCAGCAGCCCGGGACAGGGGGCTAGCAATCAGCCCCAGCATTTT.